This T cell receptor (beta chain) was found in a study of blood T cell repertoires in COVID-19. The wider study: Specimens from acute and convalescent COVID-19 originated in the United States, Italy and Spain.

This CDR3 is built from 14 residues. Germline V gene sequence: CDR1 LNHDA, CDR2 SQIVND (reference sequence). Trimming took off 10 bases at V and 7 bases at J, with 20 bases between the two ends. This clone showed up just a few times. Per the study methods: Quantification of nucleated cells was approximated via reference gene primer amplification. The protocol was immunoSEQ multiplex PCR, while the TCRdb copy is restricted to in-frame clones and leaves out a portion. Clone size and the V and J calls come from that table; the DNA yielded D and trimming. The sample consists of 340,000 or so clones, roughly 85% of them appearing once. Everyone who took part was about 18 to 89 years old, and they came from about 25 US areas. Which cohort a participant joined came from the clinical history participants gave.

The sequenced sample was PBMCs or T cells enriched from blood (not recorded which). The TCR sequence derives from a middle-aged woman with acute COVID-19. V gene TRBV19 combines with J gene TRBJ1-5, with a possible D match to TRBD1 (5 bases). This CDR3 reads CATRRTINSQPQHF. The CDR3 DNA reads as TGTGCCACTAGGAGGACAATAAATTCACAGCCCCAGCATTTT.